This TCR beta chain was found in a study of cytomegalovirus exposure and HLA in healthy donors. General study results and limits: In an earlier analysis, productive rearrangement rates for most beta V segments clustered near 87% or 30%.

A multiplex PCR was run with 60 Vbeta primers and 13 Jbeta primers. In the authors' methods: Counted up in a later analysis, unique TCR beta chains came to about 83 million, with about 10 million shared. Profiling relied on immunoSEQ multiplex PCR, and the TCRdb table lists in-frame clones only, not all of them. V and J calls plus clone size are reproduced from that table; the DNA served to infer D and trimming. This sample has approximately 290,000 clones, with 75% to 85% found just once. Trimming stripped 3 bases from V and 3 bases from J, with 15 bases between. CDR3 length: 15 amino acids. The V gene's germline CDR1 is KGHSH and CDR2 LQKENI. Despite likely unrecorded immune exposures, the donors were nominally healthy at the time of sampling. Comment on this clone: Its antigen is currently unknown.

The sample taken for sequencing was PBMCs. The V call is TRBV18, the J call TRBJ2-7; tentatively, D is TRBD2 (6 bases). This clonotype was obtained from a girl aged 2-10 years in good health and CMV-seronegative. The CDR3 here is CASSPGGTLNYEQYF. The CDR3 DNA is TGTGCCAGCTCACCGGGAGGCACTTTAAACTACGAGCAGTACTTC.